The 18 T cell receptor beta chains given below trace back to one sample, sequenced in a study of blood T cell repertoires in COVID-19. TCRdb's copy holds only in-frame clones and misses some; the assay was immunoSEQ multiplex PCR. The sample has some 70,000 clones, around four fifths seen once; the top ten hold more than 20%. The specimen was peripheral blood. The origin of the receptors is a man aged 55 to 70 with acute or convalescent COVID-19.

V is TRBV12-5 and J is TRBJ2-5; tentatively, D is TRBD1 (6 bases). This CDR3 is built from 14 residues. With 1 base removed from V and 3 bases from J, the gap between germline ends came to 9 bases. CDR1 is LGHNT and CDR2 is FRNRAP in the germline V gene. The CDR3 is CASGLGQAEETQYF. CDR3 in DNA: TGTGCTAGTGGTTTGGGACAGGCCGAAGAGACCCAGTACTTC.

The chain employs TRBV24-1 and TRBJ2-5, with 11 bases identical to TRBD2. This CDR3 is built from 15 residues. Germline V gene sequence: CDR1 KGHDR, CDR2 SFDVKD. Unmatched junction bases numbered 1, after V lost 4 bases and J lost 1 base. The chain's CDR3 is CATSETSGGQETQYF. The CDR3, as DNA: TGTGCCACCAGTGAAACTAGCGGGGGCCAAGAGACCCAGTACTTC.

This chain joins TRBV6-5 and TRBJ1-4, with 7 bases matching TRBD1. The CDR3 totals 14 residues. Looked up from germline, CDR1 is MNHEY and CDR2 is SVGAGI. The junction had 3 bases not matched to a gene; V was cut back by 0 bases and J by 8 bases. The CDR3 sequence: CASSYSGQMEKLFF. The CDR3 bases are TGTGCCAGCAGTTACTCGGGACAGATGGAAAAACTGTTTTTT.

CDR3 bases: TGCGCCAGCAGCAGTGGACAGGGCGGCACTGAAGCTTTCTTT. Its protein product is CASSSGQGGTEAFF. The rearrangement joins TRBV5-1 to TRBJ1-1; 8 bases match TRBD1. CDR3 size: 14 residues. CDR1 and CDR2 (germline): SGHRS, YFSETQ. Germline trimming cut 4 bases from V and 4 bases from J; bases unmatched to any gene: 6.

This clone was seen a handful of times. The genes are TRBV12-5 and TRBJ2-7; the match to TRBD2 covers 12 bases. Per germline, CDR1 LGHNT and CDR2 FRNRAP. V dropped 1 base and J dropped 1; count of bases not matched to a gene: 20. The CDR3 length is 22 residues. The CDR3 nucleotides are TGTGCTAGTGGTTTGGGTCCGATACCGGGACTAGCGGGTTTGAGCCCTTCCTACGAGCAGTACTTC. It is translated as CASGLGPIPGLAGLSPSYEQYF.

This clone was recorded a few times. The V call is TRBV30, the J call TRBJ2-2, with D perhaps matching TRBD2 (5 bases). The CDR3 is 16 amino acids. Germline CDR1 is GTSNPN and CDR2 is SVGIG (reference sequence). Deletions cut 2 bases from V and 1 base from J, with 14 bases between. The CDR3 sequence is CAWSPFGKQNTGELFF. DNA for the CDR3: TGTGCCTGGAGTCCCTTCGGGAAGCAGAACACCGGGGAGCTGTTTTTT.

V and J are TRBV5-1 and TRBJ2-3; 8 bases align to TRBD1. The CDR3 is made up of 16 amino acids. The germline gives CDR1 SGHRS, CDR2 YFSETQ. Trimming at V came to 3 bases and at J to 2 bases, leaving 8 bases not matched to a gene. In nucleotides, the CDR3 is TGCGCCAGCAGCTCCCGCCCGACAGGGGACACAGATACGCAGTATTTT. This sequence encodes CASSSRPTGDTDTQYF.

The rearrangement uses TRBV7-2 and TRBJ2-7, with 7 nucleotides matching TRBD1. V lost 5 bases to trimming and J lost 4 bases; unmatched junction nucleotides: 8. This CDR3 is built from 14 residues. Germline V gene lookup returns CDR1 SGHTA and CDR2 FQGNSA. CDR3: CASSPGTETYEQYF. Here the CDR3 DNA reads TGTGCCAGCAGCCCCGGGACAGAAACATACGAGCAGTACTTC.

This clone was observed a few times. Here the CDR3 reads CSVVGLAGGRDTQYF. CDR3 DNA: TGCAGCGTAGTGGGACTAGCGGGAGGCAGAGATACGCAGTATTTT. This chain links TRBV29-1 with TRBJ2-3; 15 bases align to TRBD2. From germline, CDR1 is SQVTM and CDR2 ANQGSEA. There are 15 residues in the CDR3. V shed 6 bases and J 5 bases; nucleotides not matched to a gene: 6.

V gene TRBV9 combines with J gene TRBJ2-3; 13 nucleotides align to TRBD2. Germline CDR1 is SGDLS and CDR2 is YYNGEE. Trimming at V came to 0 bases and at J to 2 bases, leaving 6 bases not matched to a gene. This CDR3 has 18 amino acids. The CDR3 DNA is TGTGCCAGCAGCGTAGTCCCTGGACTAGCGGGGGACACAGATACGCAGTATTTT. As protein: CASSVVPGLAGDTDTQYF. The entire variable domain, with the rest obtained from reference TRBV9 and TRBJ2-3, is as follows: DSGVTQTPKHLITATGQRVTLRCSPRSGDLSVYWYQQSLDQGLQFLIQYYNGEERAKGNILERFSAQQFPDLHSELNLSSLELGDSALYFCASSVVPGLAGDTDTQYFGPGTRLTVL.

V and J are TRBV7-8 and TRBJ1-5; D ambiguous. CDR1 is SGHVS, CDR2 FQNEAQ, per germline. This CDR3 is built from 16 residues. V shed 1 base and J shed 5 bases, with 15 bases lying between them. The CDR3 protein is CASSLDSPVGDQPQHF. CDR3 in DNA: TGTGCCAGCAGCTTAGACTCCCCAGTAGGAGATCAGCCCCAGCATTTT.

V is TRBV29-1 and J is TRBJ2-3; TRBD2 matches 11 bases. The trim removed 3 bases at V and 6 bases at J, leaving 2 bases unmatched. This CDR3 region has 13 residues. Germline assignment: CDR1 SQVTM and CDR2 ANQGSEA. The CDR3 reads CSVEVAGGDTQYF. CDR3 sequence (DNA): TGCAGCGTTGAGGTAGCGGGGGGGGATACGCAGTATTTT.

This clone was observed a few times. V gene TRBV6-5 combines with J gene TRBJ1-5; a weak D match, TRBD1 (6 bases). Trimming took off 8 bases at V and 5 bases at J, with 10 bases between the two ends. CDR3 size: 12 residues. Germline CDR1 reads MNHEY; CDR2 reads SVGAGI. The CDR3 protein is CASGRGDQPQHF. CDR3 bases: TGTGCCAGCGGCAGGGGTGATCAGCCCCAGCATTTT.

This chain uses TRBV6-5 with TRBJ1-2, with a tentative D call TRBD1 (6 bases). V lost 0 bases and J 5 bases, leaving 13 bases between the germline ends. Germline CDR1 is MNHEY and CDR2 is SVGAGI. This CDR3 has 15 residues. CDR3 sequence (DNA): TGTGCCAGCAGTTACTCCCCGGGACACACATATGGCTACACCTTC. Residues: CASSYSPGHTYGYTF.

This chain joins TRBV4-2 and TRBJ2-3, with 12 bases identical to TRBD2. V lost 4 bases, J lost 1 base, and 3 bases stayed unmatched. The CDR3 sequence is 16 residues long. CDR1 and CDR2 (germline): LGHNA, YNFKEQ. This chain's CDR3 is CASSLRLAGGTDTQYF. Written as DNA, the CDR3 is TGTGCCAGCAGCCTTCGACTAGCGGGGGGCACAGATACGCAGTATTTT.

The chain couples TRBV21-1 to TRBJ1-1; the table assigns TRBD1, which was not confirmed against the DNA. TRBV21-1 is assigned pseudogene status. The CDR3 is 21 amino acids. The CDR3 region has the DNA TGTGCCAGCAGCAAAAAAACCTCCGGGACAGCCCAGGCTAGCGTGGACACTGAAGCTTTCTTT. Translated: CASSKKTSGTAQASVDTEAFF.

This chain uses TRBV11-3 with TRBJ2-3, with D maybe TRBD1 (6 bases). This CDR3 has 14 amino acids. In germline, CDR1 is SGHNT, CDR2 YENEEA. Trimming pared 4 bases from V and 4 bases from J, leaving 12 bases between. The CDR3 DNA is TGTGCCAGCAGCTCCCAACAGGGAGCAGATACGCAGTATTTT. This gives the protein CASSSQQGADTQYF.

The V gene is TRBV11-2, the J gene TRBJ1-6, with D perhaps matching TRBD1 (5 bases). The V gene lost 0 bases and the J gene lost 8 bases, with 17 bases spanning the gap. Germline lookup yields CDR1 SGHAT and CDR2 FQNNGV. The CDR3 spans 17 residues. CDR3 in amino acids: CASSLDGAVPFDSPLHF. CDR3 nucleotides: TGTGCCAGCAGCTTAGATGGGGCAGTTCCTTTTGATTCACCCCTCCACTTT.